Listed here are 8 T cell receptor beta chains from one sample, sequenced in a study of shared clonotypes between healthy human individuals (dated by TCRdb to the early 2020s). The library relied on the immunoSEQ multiplex PCR assay. The table was pulled from immuneACCESS by TCRdb, which kept in-frame rearrangements only. Such tables lose some clones; where checked, under half of the loss comes from unresolved V genes, and the rest has no known cause. The sample contains approximately 2.5 million clones, just over 90% of them found a single time. Clones ranked in the top ten supply more than 0.12% of the sample. The source material was naive CD4+ T cells sorted from blood. The cell subset or site label, read with the paper, signifies: CD45RA+ positively selected. The receptors were sampled from a man between 18 and 29 years old in good health.

V and J are TRBV6-4 and TRBJ2-4; D remains ambiguous. The length of the CDR3 is 16 residues. V lost 3 bases and J 3 bases, leaving 15 bases between the germline ends. Germline lookup yields CDR1 MRHNA and CDR2 SNTAGT. CDR3 residues: CASSDRLSYGKNIQYF. The CDR3 DNA sequence: TGTGCCAGCAGTGATCGGCTCAGCTATGGCAAAAACATTCAGTACTTC.

The gene calls are TRBV5-6 and TRBJ1-4; 10 bases agree with TRBD1. The CDR3 covers 15 residues. Germline trimming cut 1 base from V and 8 bases from J; bases unmatched to any gene: 5. CDR1 and CDR2 (germline): SGHDT, YYEEEE. The CDR3 loop reads CASSLRTGGREKLFF. Written as DNA, the CDR3 is TGTGCCAGCAGCTTGCGGACAGGGGGTAGGGAAAAACTGTTTTTT. The variable domain in full, completed from reference TRBV5-6 and TRBJ1-4, reads DAGVTQSPTHLIKTRGQQVTLRCSPKSGHDTVSWYQQALGQGPQFIFQYYEEEERQRGNFPDRFSGHQFPNYSSELNVNALLLGDSALYLCASSLRTGGREKLFFGSGTQLSVL.

This sequence joins TRBV25-1 and TRBJ2-1; 9 bases are shared with TRBD1. The trim removed 11 bases at V and 7 bases at J, leaving 9 bases unmatched. CDR1 is MGHDK and CDR2 is SYGVNS in the germline V gene. The CDR3 is made up of 13 amino acids. As DNA, the CDR3 is TGTGCCTCCGCCGGGACAGGGATAAATGAGCAGTTCTTC. Translating it yields CASAGTGINEQFF.

V gene TRBV5-4 combines with J gene TRBJ2-1, with 12 bases lining up with TRBD2. CDR3 length: 19 amino acids. Per the germline V gene, CDR1 is SGHNT and CDR2 is YYREEE (reference sequence). Losses at the gene ends were 0 bases for V and 4 bases for J; bases not matched to a gene: 11. The CDR3 protein is CASSLVVTSGGIRYNEQFF. The CDR3 DNA reads as TGTGCCAGCAGCTTGGTTGTGACTAGCGGGGGTATACGGTACAATGAGCAGTTCTTC.

The chain recombines TRBV2 with TRBJ2-1; 8 positions match TRBD1. Germline CDR1 SNHLY, CDR2 FYNNEI. This CDR3 comprises 13 residues. V lost 5 bases, J lost 7 bases, and 4 bases stayed unmatched. The CDR3 loop is CASSLNRGNEQFF. For the CDR3, the DNA is TGTGCCAGCAGTCTCAACAGGGGGAATGAGCAGTTCTTC.

The chain links TRBV19 to TRBJ2-7; D remains unclear. V was shortened by 5 bases and J by 2 bases, with 7 bases between the two germline ends. CDR1 is LNHDA, CDR2 SQIVND, per germline (reference sequence). CDR3 length equals 12 residues. This CDR3 reads CASSRTAYEQYF. CDR3 in DNA: TGTGCCAGTAGTCGGACGGCCTACGAGCAGTACTTC.

This sequence joins TRBV2 and TRBJ2-5; possibly TRBD2 for D (5 bases). CDR1 SNHLY and CDR2 FYNNEI come from the germline V gene. The CDR3 is 12 residues long. V shed 7 bases and J shed 3 bases, with 9 bases lying between them. CDR3 sequence (DNA): TGTGCCAGCAAGGAGGAGAAAGAGACCCAGTACTTC. Residues: CASKEEKETQYF. Full variable domain (rest looked up from reference TRBV2 and TRBJ2-5): EPEVTQTPSHQVTQMGQEVILRCVPISNHLYFYWYRQILGQKVEFLVSFYNNEISEKSEIFDDQFSVERPDGSNFTLKIRSTKLEDSAMYFCASKEEKETQYFGPGTRLLVL.

The genes are TRBV5-1 and TRBJ2-1; 9 bases are shared with TRBD1. Per the germline V gene, CDR1 is SGHRS and CDR2 is YFSETQ. The CDR3 has 14 residues. With V trimmed by 3 bases and J by 7 bases, 5 bases remained unmatched. The CDR3 nucleotides read TGCGCCAGCAGCTCCGGACAGGGGTCGAATGAGCAGTTCTTC. This sequence encodes CASSSGQGSNEQFF.